Listed below are T cell receptor beta chains from one sample, sequenced in a study of pediatric ulcerative colitis. Here immunoSEQ multiplex PCR was the method, and the copy in TCRdb shows in-frame clones only, minus some. Among about 64,000 clones listed, around 80% were seen once. The material sequenced was blood. All receptors derive from a boy under 18 with moderate ulcerative colitis. Each CDR3 is given with its conserved first and last residue. A D gene is named only where the DNA matches it firmly. For some rows the clone size is stated as once, few or many, or as a class when expanded; others skip it.

NA NA TRBJ1-2 TRBV5-1 CASRFAYRGHGYTF TGCGCCAGCAGATTTGCGTACCGCGGACATGGCTACACCTTC
TRBD2 NA TRBJ2-3 TRBV13 CASSQNPYPAGPTDTQYF TGTGCCAGCAGCCAGAACCCCTACCCAGCGGGGCCCACAGATACGCAGTATTTT
TRBD1 few TRBJ1-6 TRBV27 CATSGGPYNSPLHF TGTGCCACCTCAGGGGGTCCCTATAATTCACCCCTCCACTTT
NA many TRBJ2-1 TRBV27 CASSYGQSSYNEQFF TGTGCCAGCAGTTACGGACAGAGCTCCTACAATGAGCAGTTCTTC
TRBD2 NA TRBJ2-7 TRBV5-4 CASSLASGGASEQYF TGTGCCAGCAGCTTGGCCTCCGGGGGGGCCTCCGAGCAGTACTTC
NA NA TRBJ1-1 TRBV10-2 CASTPGGSEAFF TGCGCCAGCACTCCGGGGGGTAGTGAAGCTTTCTTT
NA NA TRBJ2-2 TRBV6-5 CASSYSIVAGSGELFF TGTGCCAGCAGTTACTCGATCGTTGCGGGGTCCGGGGAGCTGTTTTTT
NA NA TRBJ1-2 TRBV6-5 CASSYSGGYGYTF TGTGCCAGCAGTTACTCAGGCGGCTATGGCTACACCTTC
NA NA TRBJ1-5 TRBV30 CAWGGLGSNQPQHF TGTGCCTGGGGAGGGCTAGGGAGCAATCAGCCCCAGCATTTT
NA NA TRBJ2-7 TRBV6-5 CASTGAYGGEQYF TGTGCCAGCACAGGGGCGTACGGAGGCGAGCAGTACTTC
TRBD2 NA TRBJ2-2 TRBV5-4 CASRGSGGAVAGELFF TGTGCCAGCAGAGGTAGCGGGGGGGCCGTAGCCGGGGAGCTGTTTTTT
NA NA TRBJ2-4 TRBV5-6 CATRSIIRNIQYF TGTGCCACAAGGAGCATAATAAGGAACATTCAGTACTTC
NA NA TRBJ2-3 TRBV11-1 CASSREGGNTQYF TGTGCCAGCAGCCGAGAGGGGGGGAATACGCAGTATTTT
TRBD2 NA TRBJ2-1 TRBV30 CAWSVFGGRAYEQFF TGTGCCTGGAGTGTTTTCGGCGGGAGGGCCTATGAGCAGTTCTTC
NA NA TRBJ2-1 TRBV21-1 CASSKVRGRGGAYNEQFF TGTGCCAGCAGCAAAGTACGCGGAAGGGGAGGCGCCTACAATGAGCAGTTCTTC
TRBD2 NA TRBJ2-3 TRBV14 CASSPSGVTDTQYF TGTGCCAGCAGCCCGAGCGGGGTCACAGATACGCAGTATTTT
NA NA TRBJ2-5 TRBV5-1 CASSLASSSETQYF TGCGCCAGCAGCTTGGCCTCTAGCTCAGAGACCCAGTACTTC
TRBD1 NA TRBJ1-4 TRBV10-3 CAICAGTGDEKLFF TGTGCCATCTGCGCCGGGACAGGGGATGAAAAACTGTTTTTT
TRBD2 NA TRBJ2-1 TRBV7-2 CASSPAGGGSEQFF TGTGCCAGCAGCCCAGCGGGAGGAGGTAGTGAGCAGTTCTTC
NA once TRBJ2-3 TRBV7-3 CASSENRATDTQYF TGTGCCAGCAGCGAAAACAGGGCTACAGATACGCAGTATTTT
NA NA TRBJ1-5 TRBV7-2 CASSFAADQPQHF TGTGCCAGCAGCTTCGCGGCGGATCAGCCCCAGCATTTT
TRBD2 NA TRBJ2-1 TRBV7-3 CASAGLAGPRSYNEQFF TGTGCCAGCGCCGGACTAGCGGGGCCCCGCTCCTACAATGAGCAGTTCTTC
NA once TRBJ1-5 TRBV7-3 CASSLGGRGDRQPQHF TGTGCCAGCAGTCTCGGGGGGCGCGGAGACAGACAGCCCCAGCATTTT
NA NA TRBJ2-7 TRBV29-1 CSVEDSYYEQYF TGCAGCGTTGAAGACAGCTACTACGAGCAGTACTTC
NA NA TRBJ2-3 TRBV7-9 CASSAPLAEDTQYF TGTGCCAGCAGCGCGCCGTTGGCGGAAGATACGCAGTATTTT
NA NA TRBJ1-2 TRBV20-1 CSAVQAAGYTF TGCAGTGCTGTACAGGCAGCCGGCTACACCTTC
TRBD1 few TRBJ1-1 TRBV9 CASSVEQGGGEAFF TGTGCCAGCAGCGTGGAACAGGGGGGTGGTGAAGCTTTCTTT
NA NA TRBJ2-3 TRBV5-1 CASVRDGATDTQYF TGCGCCAGCGTTAGGGACGGGGCCACAGATACGCAGTATTTT
TRBD2 few TRBJ2-7 TRBV7-6 CASSLALSGSPLGEQYF TGTGCCAGCAGCTTAGCGCTCAGCGGGAGTCCTTTGGGGGAGCAGTACTTC
TRBD1 NA TRBJ2-7 TRBV29-1 CSVERDRGREQYF TGCAGCGTTGAGCGGGACAGGGGGCGCGAGCAGTACTTC
TRBD1 once TRBJ2-3 TRBV19 CASSSPGQASTDTQYF TGTGCCAGTAGTTCCCCGGGACAGGCCAGCACAGATACGCAGTATTTT
TRBD1 NA TRBJ2-7 TRBV11-2 CASSFSGQGAYEQYF TGTGCCAGCAGCTTCTCGGGACAGGGGGCCTACGAGCAGTACTTC
TRBD1 NA TRBJ2-7 TRBV5-1 CASSADRGSHEQYF TGCGCCAGCAGCGCGGACAGGGGCTCCCACGAGCAGTACTTC
NA NA TRBJ2-2 TRBV12-5 CASGPWTMGTGELFF TGTGCTAGTGGTCCCTGGACCATGGGCACCGGGGAGCTGTTTTTT
NA NA TRBJ1-3 TRBV29-1 CSVEWVSSGNTIYF TGCAGCGTTGAGTGGGTTTCCTCTGGAAACACCATATATTTT
TRBD1 NA TRBJ1-2 TRBV5-6 CASSLTGGTGGDSGYTF TGTGCCAGCAGCTTGACGGGGGGGACAGGGGGAGATTCTGGCTACACCTTC
TRBD1 once TRBJ2-4 TRBV27 CASRGGRGIEGNIQYF TGTGCCAGCAGGGGCGGCAGGGGGATAGAGGGAAACATTCAGTACTTC
NA NA TRBJ1-5 TRBV15 CATSDPAGSRQPQHF TGTGCCACCAGCGATCCTGCAGGGTCGCGGCAGCCCCAGCATTTT
NA NA TRBJ1-2 TRBV5-6 CASSLGPGLNYGYTF TGTGCCAGCAGCTTGGGACCCGGGCTTAACTATGGCTACACCTTC
NA few TRBJ1-2 TRBV7-2 CASSQDRYGYTF TGTGCCAGCAGCCAGGACAGATATGGCTACACCTTC